This paragraph reports one T cell receptor (beta chain). Antigen: not known. These data originate in a study of blood T cells in healthy people across ages. In terms of origin and age, donors were healthy Caucasian individuals from Russia aged roughly 6 to 90. Notes on the study in general: Donors of long life had a larger count of naive CD4+ cells and greater diversity than aged donors.

Primed by a sample-barcoded 5' primer and a J-beta primer mix, a second PCR proceeded for about 7 to 11 cycles. Each TCR beta cDNA got a 12-nucleotide random molecular identifier. MiXCR was run by TCRdb on the 5' RACE reads, yielding one entry per CDR3 protein. The table records about 1,500,000 distinct CDR3 sequences, over 25% of them present only once. Sequencing used blood. This clonotype was obtained from a woman aged 25 to 39 in good health.

CDR3 sequence reads: CASSYLGGGKAQHF. CDR3 bases: TGTGCCAGCAGTTACTTGGGAGGGGGAAAAGCACAGCATTTT. The gene calls are TRBV6-6 and TRBJ1-5; D possibly corresponds to TRBD1 (6 bases). This CDR3 comprises 14 residues. Germline lookup yields CDR1 MNHNY and CDR2 SVGAGI (reference sequence). The ends were cut back, 1 base at V and 13 bases at J, with 17 bases in the middle.